Each of the 10 T cell receptor beta chains below was sequenced from the same sample in a study of shared clonotypes between healthy human individuals. Sequencing was performed with immunoSEQ multiplex PCR; in TCRdb, only in-frame clones are kept and a portion is missing. The sample has some 1,900,000 clones, about 95% seen once. CD45RO-negative CD8 cells positively selected for CCR7 made up the naive population, which excluded terminally differentiated effector memory CD45RA+ cells. Sequences were obtained from naive CD8+ T cells sorted from blood. Receptor source: a man in his late teens or twenties in good health.

The chain joins TRBV12-1 to TRBJ2-1; the table's D gene call, TRBD2, was not cross checked with the DNA. TRBV12-1 is labeled a pseudogene. The CDR3 is 16 residues long. The CDR3 sequence is CASSFTPSGGDNEQFF. The DNA of the CDR3 is TGTGCCAGCAGCTTCACCCCCAGCGGGGGGGACAATGAGCAGTTCTTC.

The chain uses TRBV29-1 and TRBJ2-7; 8 bases agree with TRBD1. After removal of 6 bases from V and 3 bases from J, the junction contained 7 bases not matched to a gene. CDR3 length: 13 residues. Germline assignment: CDR1 SQVTM and CDR2 ANQGSEA. The CDR3 is CSVTGGKNYEQYF. Written as DNA, the CDR3 is TGCAGCGTCACAGGGGGGAAGAACTACGAGCAGTACTTC.

The genes are TRBV10-3 and TRBJ2-7; perhaps TRBD2 as D (6 bases). Looked up from germline, CDR1 is ENHRY and CDR2 is SYGVKD. Trimming pared 4 bases from V and 6 bases from J, leaving 22 bases between. This CDR3 comprises 16 residues. The DNA of the CDR3 is TGTGCCATCAGTGGGGGTGACAGCACGATCGGGGGCGAGCAGTACTTC. Translated: CAISGGDSTIGGEQYF.

The chain couples TRBV6-5 to TRBJ1-2; perhaps TRBD1 as D (6 bases). The germline V gene encodes CDR1 MNHEY and CDR2 SVGAGI. The CDR3 consists of 16 residues. V lost 0 bases to trimming and J lost 8 bases, with 19 bases between them. This CDR3 is CASSYSGGGLFDGYTF. The DNA for the CDR3 is TGTGCCAGCAGTTACTCGGGTGGGGGGCTGTTCGACGGCTACACCTTC.

Notes on this clone: This sample also contains other DNA sequences that code for the same CDR3. The chain uses TRBV28 and TRBJ2-7, with D maybe TRBD1 (6 bases). This CDR3 comprises 12 residues. CDR1 is MDHEN and CDR2 is SYDVKM in the germline V gene. Trimming took off 6 bases at V and 5 bases at J, with 11 bases between the two ends. CDR3 amino acids: CASSLRGDEQYF. CDR3 DNA: TGTGCCAGCAGCCTCAGGGGAGACGAGCAGTACTTC.

The chain carries TRBV10-3 and TRBJ2-2; D tentatively fits TRBD1 or TRBD2 (5 bases each). The CDR3 has 12 residues. CDR1 ENHRY and CDR2 SYGVKD come from the germline V gene. V lost 10 bases to trimming and J lost 4 bases, with 10 bases between them. The CDR3: CATAGGTGELFF. The CDR3 bases are TGTGCCACTGCTGGGGGCACCGGGGAGCTGTTTTTT.

The rearrangement links TRBV7-9 to TRBJ2-7; 7 positions match TRBD2. The J segment lost 3 bases and the V segment lost 0 bases, leaving 5 bases of the junction unmatched. This CDR3 comprises 15 residues. The germline V gene encodes CDR1 SEHNR and CDR2 FQNEAQ (reference sequence). The chain's CDR3 is CASSLALAEIYEQYF. CDR3 nucleotides: TGTGCCAGCAGCTTAGCCCTAGCGGAGATCTACGAGCAGTACTTC.

The J gene is TRBJ2-7, the V gene TRBV4-1; TRBD2 matches at 8 bases. With 1 base clipped from V and 0 bases from J, the junction kept 8 bases outside the gene matches. Germline V gene data show CDR1 as MGHRA and CDR2 as YSYEKL. The CDR3 spans 17 residues. The CDR3 nucleotides are TGCGCCAGCAGCCAAGGGGGGAGCGGGGGAGGCTCCTACGAGCAGTACTTC. This encodes CASSQGGSGGGSYEQYF.

In its sample, this clone was seen once. The rearrangement links TRBV2 to TRBJ2-3; TRBD2 matches 8 bases. The trim removed 4 bases at V and 1 base at J, leaving 4 bases unmatched. The CDR3 has 15 amino acids. The germline V gene has CDR1 SNHLY and CDR2 FYNNEI. CDR3 region: CASSGETSGTDTQYF. In DNA form, the CDR3 reads TGTGCCAGCAGTGGGGAGACTAGCGGCACAGATACGCAGTATTTT.

The CDR3 DNA is TGTGCCAGCAGTTTTGGTTACACAGATACGCAGTATTTT. This sequence encodes CASSFGYTDTQYF. The genes are TRBV27 and TRBJ2-3, with unresolved D. Germline loops: CDR1 MNHEY, CDR2 SMNVEV (reference sequence). The CDR3 contains 13 residues. The V gene lost 3 bases and the J gene lost 2 bases, with 6 bases spanning the gap.